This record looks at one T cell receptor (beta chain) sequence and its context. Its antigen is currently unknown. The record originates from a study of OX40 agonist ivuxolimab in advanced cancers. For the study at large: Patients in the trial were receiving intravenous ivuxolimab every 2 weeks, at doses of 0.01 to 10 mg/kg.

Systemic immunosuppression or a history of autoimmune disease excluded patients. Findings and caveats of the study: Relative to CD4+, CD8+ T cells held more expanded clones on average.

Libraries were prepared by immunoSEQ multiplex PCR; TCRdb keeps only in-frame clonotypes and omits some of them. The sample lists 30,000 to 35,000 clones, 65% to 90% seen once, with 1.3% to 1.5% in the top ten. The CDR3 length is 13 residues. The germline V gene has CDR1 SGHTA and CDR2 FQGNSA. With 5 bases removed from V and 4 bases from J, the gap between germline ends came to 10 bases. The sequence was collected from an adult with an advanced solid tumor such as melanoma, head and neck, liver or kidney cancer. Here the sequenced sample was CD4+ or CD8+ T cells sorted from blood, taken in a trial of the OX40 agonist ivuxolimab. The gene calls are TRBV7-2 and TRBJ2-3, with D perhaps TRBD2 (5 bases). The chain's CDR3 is CASSRYGADTQYF. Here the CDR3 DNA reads TGTGCCAGCAGCAGATACGGGGCAGATACGCAGTATTTT.